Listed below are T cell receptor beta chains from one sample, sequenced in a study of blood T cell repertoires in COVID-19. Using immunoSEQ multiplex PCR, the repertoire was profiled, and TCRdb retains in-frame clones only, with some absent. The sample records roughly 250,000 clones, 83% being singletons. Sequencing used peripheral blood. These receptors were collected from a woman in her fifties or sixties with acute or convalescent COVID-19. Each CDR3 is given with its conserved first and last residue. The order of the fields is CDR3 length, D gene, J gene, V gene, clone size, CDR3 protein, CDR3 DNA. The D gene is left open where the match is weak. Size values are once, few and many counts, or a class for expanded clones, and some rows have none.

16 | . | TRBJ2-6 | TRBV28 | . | CASSLQGKSGANVLTF | TGTGCCAGCAGTTTACAGGGGAAGTCTGGGGCCAACGTCCTGACTTTC
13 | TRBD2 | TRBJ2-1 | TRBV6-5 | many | CASRNGGNNEQFF | TGTGCCAGCCGGAACGGGGGGAACAATGAGCAGTTCTTC
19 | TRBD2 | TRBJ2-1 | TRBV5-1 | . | CASREGLAGGHILNNEQFF | TGCGCCAGCAGAGAGGGATTAGCGGGAGGCCATATCCTAAACAATGAGCAGTTCTTC
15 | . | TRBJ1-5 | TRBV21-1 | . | CASSKSQDRAGPQHF | TGTGCCAGCAGCAAATCCCAAGACAGGGCCGGTCCCCAGCATTTT
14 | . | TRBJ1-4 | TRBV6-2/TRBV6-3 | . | CASSIRRTNEKLFF | TGTGCCAGCAGTATCCGTCGGACTAATGAAAAACTGTTTTTT
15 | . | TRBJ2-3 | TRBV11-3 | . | CASSLEAASTDTQYF | TGTGCCAGCAGCTTAGAAGCGGCTAGCACAGATACGCAGTATTTT
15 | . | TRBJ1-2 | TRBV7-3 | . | CASSLLAGGIYGYTF | TGTGCCAGCAGCTTATTGGCGGGAGGAATTTATGGCTACACCTTC
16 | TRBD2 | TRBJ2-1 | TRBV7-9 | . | CASSLERLAGGTEQFF | TGTGCCAGCAGCTTAGAAAGACTAGCGGGAGGGACCGAGCAGTTCTTC
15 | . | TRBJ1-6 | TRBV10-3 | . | CAIRDKGVANSPLHF | TGTGCCATCAGAGACAAGGGAGTCGCCAATTCACCCCTCCACTTT
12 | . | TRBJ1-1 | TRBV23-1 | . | CASSPRAVMEFF | TGCGCCAGCAGTCCCAGGGCCGTGATGGAGTTCTTT
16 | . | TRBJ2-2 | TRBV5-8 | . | CASSPRLRANTGELFF | TGTGCCAGCAGCCCGAGGTTGAGAGCGAACACCGGGGAGCTGTTTTTT
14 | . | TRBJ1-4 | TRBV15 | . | CATSEGGTNEKLFF | TGTGCCACCAGCGAGGGGGGGACTAATGAAAAACTGTTTTTT
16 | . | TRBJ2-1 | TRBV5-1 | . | CASSSRSSLEAHEQFF | TGCGCCAGCAGCTCCCGGTCATCCCTAGAGGCCCATGAGCAGTTCTTC
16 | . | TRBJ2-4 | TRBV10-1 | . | CASSESKFGRGDIQYF | TGCGCCAGCAGTGAGTCGAAATTCGGCAGGGGAGACATTCAGTACTTC
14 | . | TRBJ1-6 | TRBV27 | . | CASSLRRFNSPLHF | TGTGCCAGCAGTTTGCGGAGATTTAATTCACCCCTCCACTTT
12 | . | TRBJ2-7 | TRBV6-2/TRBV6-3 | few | CASSPRDYEQYF | TGTGCCAGCAGTCCAAGAGACTACGAGCAGTACTTC
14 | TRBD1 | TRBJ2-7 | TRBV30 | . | CAWNRDRGPHEQYF | TGTGCCTGGAACCGGGACAGGGGCCCCCACGAGCAGTACTTC
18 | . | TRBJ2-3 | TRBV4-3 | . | CASSQELRSSGSTDTQYF | TGCGCCAGCAGCCAAGAATTGCGGAGTAGCGGCTCCACAGATACGCAGTATTTT
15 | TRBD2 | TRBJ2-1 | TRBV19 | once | CASSISLAGYNEQFF | TGTGCCAGTAGTATCAGTCTAGCGGGTTACAATGAGCAGTTCTTC
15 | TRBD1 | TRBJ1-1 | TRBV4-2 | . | CASSPADRDNTEAFF | TGTGCCAGCAGCCCAGCGGACAGGGACAACACTGAAGCTTTCTTT
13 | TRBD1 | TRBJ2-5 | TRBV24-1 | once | CATSDRGLETQYF | TGTGCCACCAGTGACAGGGGGCTGGAGACCCAGTACTTC
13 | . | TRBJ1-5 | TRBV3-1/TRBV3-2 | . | CASSHVDNQPQHF | TGTGCCAGCAGCCATGTAGACAATCAGCCCCAGCATTTT
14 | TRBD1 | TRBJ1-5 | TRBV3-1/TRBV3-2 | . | CASGQAGGGQPQHF | TGTGCTTCAGGACAGGCAGGAGGGGGTCAGCCCCAGCATTTT
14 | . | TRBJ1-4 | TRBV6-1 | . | CASSEADRNEKLFF | TGTGCCAGCAGTGAAGCGGACAGAAATGAAAAACTGTTTTTT
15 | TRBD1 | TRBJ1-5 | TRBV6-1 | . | CASSEGQGGNQPQHF | TGTGCCAGCAGTGAGGGACAGGGAGGTAATCAGCCCCAGCATTTT
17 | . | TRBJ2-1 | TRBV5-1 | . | CASSLAVDRSSYNEQFF | TGCGCCAGCAGCTTGGCCGTCGACAGAAGCTCCTACAATGAGCAGTTCTTC
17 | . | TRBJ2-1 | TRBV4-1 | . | CASSQEHALAPNNEQFF | TGCGCCAGCAGCCAAGAACACGCTCTAGCGCCGAACAATGAGCAGTTCTTC
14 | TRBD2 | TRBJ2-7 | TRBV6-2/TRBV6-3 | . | CASSDYSGRDEQYF | TGTGCCAGCAGTGACTATAGCGGGAGGGACGAGCAGTACTTC
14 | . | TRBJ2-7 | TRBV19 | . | CASSLRQGGYEQYF | TGTGCCAGTAGTTTGAGACAGGGAGGTTACGAGCAGTACTTC
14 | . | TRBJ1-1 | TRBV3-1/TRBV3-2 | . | CASSQSPGVTEAFF | TGTGCCAGCAGCCAATCTCCAGGGGTCACTGAAGCTTTCTTT
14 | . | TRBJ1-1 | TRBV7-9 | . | CASSLGRVPTEAFF | TGTGCCAGCAGCTTAGGAAGAGTTCCCACTGAAGCTTTCTTT
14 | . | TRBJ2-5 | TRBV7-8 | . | CASRQTINQETQYF | TGTGCCAGCAGACAAACTATCAACCAAGAGACCCAGTACTTC
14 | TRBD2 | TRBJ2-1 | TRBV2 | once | CASRAGTSNNEQFF | TGTGCCAGCAGAGCCGGGACTAGCAACAATGAGCAGTTCTTC
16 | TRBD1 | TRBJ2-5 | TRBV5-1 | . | CASSLGGQALGETQYF | TGCGCCAGCAGCTTGGGGGGACAGGCCCTGGGGGAGACCCAGTACTTC
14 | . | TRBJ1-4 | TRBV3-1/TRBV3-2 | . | CASSLSENNEKLFF | TGTGCCAGCAGCCTCAGTGAAAATAATGAAAAACTGTTTTTT
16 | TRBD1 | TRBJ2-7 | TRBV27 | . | CASSLKGTGGSYEQYF | TGTGCCAGCAGTTTAAAAGGGACAGGGGGCTCCTACGAGCAGTACTTC
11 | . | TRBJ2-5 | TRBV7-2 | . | CASSEAVTQYF | TGTGCCAGCAGCGAGGCCGTGACCCAGTACTTC
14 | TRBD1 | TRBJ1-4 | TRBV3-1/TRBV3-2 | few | CASSQGQGVSKLFF | TGTGCCAGCAGCCAAGGACAGGGCGTTTCAAAACTGTTTTTT
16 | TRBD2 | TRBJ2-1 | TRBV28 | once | CASSHPGLAAYNEQFF | TGTGCCAGCAGTCATCCGGGACTAGCGGCCTACAATGAGCAGTTCTTC
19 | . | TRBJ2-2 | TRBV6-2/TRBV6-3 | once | CASSYLFFGGRGNTGELFF | TGTGCCAGCAGTTATCTGTTCTTCGGCGGCAGGGGAAACACCGGGGAGCTGTTTTTT
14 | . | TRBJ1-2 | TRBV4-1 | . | CASSQGAPNYGYTF | TGCGCCAGCAGCCAAGGGGCACCTAACTATGGCTACACCTTC
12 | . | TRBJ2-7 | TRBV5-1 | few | CASSLANYEQYF | TGCGCCAGCAGCTTGGCCAACTACGAGCAGTACTTC
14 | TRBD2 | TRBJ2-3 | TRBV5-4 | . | CASSPGGGKNTQYF | TGTGCCAGCAGCCCGGGGGGAGGGAAGAACACGCAGTATTTT
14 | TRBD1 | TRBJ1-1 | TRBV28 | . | CASRMQGAGTEAFF | TGTGCCAGCAGGATGCAGGGGGCGGGGACTGAAGCTTTCTTT
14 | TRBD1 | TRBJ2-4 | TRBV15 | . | CATSRPGQGNIQYF | TGTGCCACCAGCAGACCAGGACAGGGCAACATTCAGTACTTC
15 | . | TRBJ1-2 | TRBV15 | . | CATSRDFGQGTGYTF | TGTGCCACCAGCAGAGATTTTGGGCAGGGAACGGGCTACACCTTC
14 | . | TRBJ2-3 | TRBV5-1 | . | CASSLGGRADTQYF | TGCGCCAGCAGCTTGGGAGGGCGCGCAGATACGCAGTATTTT
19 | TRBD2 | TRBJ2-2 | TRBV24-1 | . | CATSGQTLSGGLNTGELFF | TGTGCCACCAGTGGACAAACCCTTAGCGGGGGGTTGAACACCGGGGAGCTGTTTTTT
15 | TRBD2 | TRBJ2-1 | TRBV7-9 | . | CASSPGASGSYEQFF | TGTGCCAGCAGCCCAGGGGCTAGCGGGAGCTATGAGCAGTTCTTC
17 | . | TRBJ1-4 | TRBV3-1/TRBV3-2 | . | CASSQDRGQRLTEKLFF | TGTGCCAGCAGCCAAGATCGCGGCCAGCGACTTACTGAAAAACTGTTTTTT
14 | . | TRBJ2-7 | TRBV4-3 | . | CASSQVYRDYEQYF | TGCGCCAGCAGCCAAGTGTACAGAGACTACGAGCAGTACTTC
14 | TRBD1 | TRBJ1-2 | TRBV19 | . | CASTHMTGNEGYTF | TGTGCCAGTACCCATATGACAGGGAATGAAGGCTACACCTTC
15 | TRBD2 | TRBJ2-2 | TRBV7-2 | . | CASNLGLAETGELFF | TGTGCCAGCAACCTGGGACTAGCGGAGACCGGGGAGCTGTTTTTT
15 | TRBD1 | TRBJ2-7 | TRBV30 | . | CAWSTRLGQGDEQYF | TGTGCCTGGAGTACTCGCCTGGGACAGGGCGACGAGCAGTACTTC
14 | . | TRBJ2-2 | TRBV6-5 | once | CASAGYMNTGELFF | TGTGCCAGCGCAGGGTACATGAACACCGGGGAGCTGTTTTTT